What follows are 11 T cell receptor beta chains derived from one specimen sequenced in a study of beta chain features in type 1 diabetes (dated by TCRdb to 2016 to 2018). The study at large found these results: A moderate but significant shortening of TCRB CDR3 length was observed in type 1 diabetes patients in all four CD4+ subsets.

Their cognate antigens are unknown. To prepare the library, the immunoSEQ multiplex PCR assay was applied. All of the isolated RNA was reverse transcribed with the High Capacity cDNA Reverse Transcription Kit, so expressed TCRB transcripts were sequenced. TCRdb took over this immuneACCESS table, retaining in-frame rearrangements with V and J assigned. Such tables are incomplete; in checked studies, under half of the missing clones stem from an unresolved V gene, and the remainder is unexplained. The sample table lists 95,000 to 150,000 clones, over 15% of them with a count of one. Jointly, the top ten make up approximately 2.2% of the sample. The sequencing sample was made of central memory CD4+ T cells from blood. The source is a man in his thirties or forties with type 1 diabetes.

In its sample, this clone was seen a few times. The J gene is TRBJ2-7, the V gene TRBV9; 9 bases map to TRBD1. The germline V gene encodes CDR1 SGDLS and CDR2 YYNGEE. After removal of 4 bases from V and 5 bases from J, the junction contained 10 bases not matched to a gene. The length of the CDR3 is 15 residues. The CDR3 nucleotides read TGTGCCAGCAGCCAGGGACAGGGATCGTACCACGAGCAGTACTTC. It encodes CASSQGQGSYHEQYF.

The J gene is TRBJ2-3, the V gene TRBV7-9; D is possibly TRBD1 (6 bases). The V gene's germline CDR1 is SEHNR and CDR2 FQNEAQ (reference sequence). The CDR3 is 15 residues long. The germline V and J ends were trimmed by 0 bases and 5 bases, with 12 bases remaining between them. CDR3 region: CASSLAAGAEDTQYF. CDR3 in DNA: TGTGCCAGCAGCTTAGCGGCAGGGGCGGAAGATACGCAGTATTTT.

The CDR3 DNA follows: TGCAGTGCCCAAAGAAATGAGCAGTTCTTC. It specifies CSAQRNEQFF. The chain joins TRBV20-1 to TRBJ2-1; D remains ambiguous. Trimming pared 6 bases from V and 7 bases from J, leaving 7 bases between. Germline values: CDR1 DFQATT, CDR2 SNEGSKA (reference sequence). The CDR3 is 10 amino acids.

The chain combines TRBV4-2 with TRBJ2-2; 7 nucleotides line up with TRBD1. CDR3 length equals 16 residues. The V gene's germline CDR1 is LGHNA and CDR2 YNFKEQ. V shed 1 base and J 5 bases; nucleotides not matched to a gene: 7. CDR3 nucleotides: TGTGCCAGCAGCCAAGCTCCCAGGGGGACGACCGGGGAGCTGTTTTTT. Protein: CASSQAPRGTTGELFF.

This clone was found a few times. Other DNA sequences from this sample encode an identical CDR3 as well. This chain joins TRBV6-5 and TRBJ2-3; TRBD2 might be the D (7 bases). The CDR3 is 15 residues long. V was cut by 2 bases and J by 1 base, with 10 bases left in between. Germline V gene lookup returns CDR1 MNHEY and CDR2 SVGAGI. For the CDR3, the DNA is TGTGCCAGCAGTTACGGGGGGGGCCGCACAGATACGCAGTATTTT. Translated, it gives CASSYGGGRTDTQYF.

V and J are TRBV5-6 and TRBJ2-1; TRBD2 matches at 7 bases. V gave up 6 bases and J gave up 4 bases; unmatched junction bases: 10. The CDR3 covers 15 residues. Germline values: CDR1 SGHDT, CDR2 YYEEEE. The CDR3 sequence is CASTLADREYNEQFF. CDR3 coding DNA: TGTGCCAGCACCCTAGCGGATAGGGAGTACAATGAGCAGTTCTTC.

This clone has just a few counts. The chain's CDR3 is CASSLEQGLKTQYF. The CDR3 DNA reads as TGTGCCAGCAGCTTAGAACAGGGGCTAAAGACCCAGTACTTC. The chain links TRBV7-9 to TRBJ2-5, with 7 bases identical to TRBD1. Germline CDR1 SEHNR, CDR2 FQNEAQ (reference sequence). V was pared by 1 base and J by 6 bases, with 5 bases of the junction left unmatched. The CDR3 is 14 amino acids.

The CDR3: CASSQELWNTEAFF. The CDR3 nucleotides are TGTGCCAGCAGCCAAGAGCTGTGGAACACTGAAGCTTTCTTT. This chain uses TRBV14 with TRBJ1-1; D not certain. This CDR3 comprises 14 residues. Germline V gene sequence: CDR1 SGHDN, CDR2 FVKESK. V lost 0 bases and J lost 1, with 6 bases in between.

The table lists this clone with a few counts. This chain connects TRBV29-1 to TRBJ2-5; tentatively, D is TRBD2 (6 bases). Germline V gene sequence: CDR1 SQVTM, CDR2 ANQGSEA. The CDR3 spans 14 residues. Trimming stripped 6 bases from V and 5 bases from J, with 19 bases between. CDR3 sequence: CSVLPGAREETQYF. In nucleotides, the CDR3 is TGCAGCGTCCTCCCGGGAGCACGGGAGGAGACCCAGTACTTC.

This clone occurred a few times. This chain uses TRBV7-9 with TRBJ2-2; TRBD1 aligns across 10 bases. Germline loops: CDR1 SEHNR, CDR2 FQNEAQ (reference sequence). The V segment lost 3 bases and the J segment 6 bases; nucleotides outside the gene matches: 4. The CDR3 extends over 15 amino acids. The CDR3 sequence: CASSFRDRGAGELFF. The CDR3 region has the DNA TGTGCCAGCAGCTTCCGGGACAGGGGTGCCGGGGAGCTGTTTTTT.

The chain has TRBV27 and TRBJ2-1, with 9 bases fitting TRBD1. The V gene end was trimmed by 5 bases and the J gene end by 4 bases; junction bases not matched to a gene: 9. The germline V gene encodes CDR1 MNHEY and CDR2 SMNVEV (reference sequence). The CDR3 spans 16 residues. CDR3 region: CASSAIGQGLYNEQFF. CDR3 nucleotide sequence: TGTGCCAGCAGTGCAATCGGACAGGGGCTTTACAATGAGCAGTTCTTC.